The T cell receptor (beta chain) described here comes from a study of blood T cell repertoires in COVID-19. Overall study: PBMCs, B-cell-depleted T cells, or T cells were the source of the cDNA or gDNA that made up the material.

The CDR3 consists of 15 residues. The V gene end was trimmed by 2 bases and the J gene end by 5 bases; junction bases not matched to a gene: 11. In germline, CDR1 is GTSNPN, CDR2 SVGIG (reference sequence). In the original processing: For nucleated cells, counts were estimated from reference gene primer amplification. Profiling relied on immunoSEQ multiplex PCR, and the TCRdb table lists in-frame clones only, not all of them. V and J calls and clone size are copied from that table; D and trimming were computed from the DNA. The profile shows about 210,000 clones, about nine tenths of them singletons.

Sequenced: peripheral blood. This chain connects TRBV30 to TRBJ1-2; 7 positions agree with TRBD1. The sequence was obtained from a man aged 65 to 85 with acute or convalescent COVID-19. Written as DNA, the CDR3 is TGTGCCTGGAGTACAACGACAGGGTTGTGGTATGGCTACACCTTC. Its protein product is CAWSTTTGLWYGYTF.